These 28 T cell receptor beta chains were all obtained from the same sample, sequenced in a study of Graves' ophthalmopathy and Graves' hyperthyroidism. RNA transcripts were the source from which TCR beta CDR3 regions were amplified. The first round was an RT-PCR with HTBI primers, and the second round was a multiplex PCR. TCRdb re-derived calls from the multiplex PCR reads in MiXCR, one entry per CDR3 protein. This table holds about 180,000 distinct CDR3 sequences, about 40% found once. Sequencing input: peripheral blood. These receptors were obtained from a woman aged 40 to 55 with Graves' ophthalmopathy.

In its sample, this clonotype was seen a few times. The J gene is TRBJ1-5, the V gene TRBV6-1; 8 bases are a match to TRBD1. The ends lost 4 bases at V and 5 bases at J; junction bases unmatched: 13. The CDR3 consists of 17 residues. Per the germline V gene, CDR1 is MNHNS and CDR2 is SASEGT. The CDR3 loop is CASSAHIDRGRDQPQHF. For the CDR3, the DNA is TGTGCCAGCAGTGCCCACATTGACAGGGGAAGGGATCAGCCCCAGCATTTT.

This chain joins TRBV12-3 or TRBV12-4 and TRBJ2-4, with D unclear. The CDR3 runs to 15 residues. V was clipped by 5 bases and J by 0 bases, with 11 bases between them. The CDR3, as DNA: TGTGCCAGCAGTGGGGATATCCTAGCCAAAAACATTCAGTACTTC. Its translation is CASSGDILAKNIQYF.

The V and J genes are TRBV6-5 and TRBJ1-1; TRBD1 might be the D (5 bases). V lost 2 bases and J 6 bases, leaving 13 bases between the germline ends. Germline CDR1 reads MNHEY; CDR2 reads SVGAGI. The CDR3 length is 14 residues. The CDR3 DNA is TGTGCCAGCAGTTACCAAGGGGCTAGGGCTGAAGCTTTCTTT. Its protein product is CASSYQGARAEAFF.

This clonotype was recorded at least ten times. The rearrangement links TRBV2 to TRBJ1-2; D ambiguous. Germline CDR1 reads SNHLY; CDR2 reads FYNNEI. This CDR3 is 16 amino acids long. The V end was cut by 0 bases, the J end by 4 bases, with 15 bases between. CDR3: CASSEAMDRRIYGYTF. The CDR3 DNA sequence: TGTGCCAGCAGTGAAGCGATGGATAGGCGTATCTATGGCTACACCTTC.

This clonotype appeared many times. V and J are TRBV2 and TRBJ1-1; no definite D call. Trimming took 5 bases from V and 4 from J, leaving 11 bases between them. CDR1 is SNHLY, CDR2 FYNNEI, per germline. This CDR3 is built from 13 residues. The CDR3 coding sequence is TGTGCCAGCAGTCAGGATGGTGGCACTGAAGCTTTCTTT. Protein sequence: CASSQDGGTEAFF. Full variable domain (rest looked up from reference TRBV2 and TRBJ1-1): EPEVTQTPSHQVTQMGQEVILRCVPISNHLYFYWYRQILGQKVEFLVSFYNNEISEKSEIFDDQFSVERPDGSNFTLKIRSTKLEDSAMYFCASSQDGGTEAFFGQGTRLTVV.

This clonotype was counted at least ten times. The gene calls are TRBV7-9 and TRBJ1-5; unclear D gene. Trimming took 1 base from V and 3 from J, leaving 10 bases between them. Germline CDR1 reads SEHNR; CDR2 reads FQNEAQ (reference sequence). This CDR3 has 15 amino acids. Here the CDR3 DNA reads TGTGCCAGCAGCTTAGGCGACGGACTCAATCAGCCCCAGCATTTT. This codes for CASSLGDGLNQPQHF. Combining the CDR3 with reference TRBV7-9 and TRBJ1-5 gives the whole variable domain DTGVSQNPRHKITKRGQNVTFRCDPISEHNRLYWYRQTLGQGPEFLTYFQNEAQLEKSRLLSDRFSAERPKGSFSTLEIQRTEQGDSAMYLCASSLGDGLNQPQHFGDGTRLSIL.

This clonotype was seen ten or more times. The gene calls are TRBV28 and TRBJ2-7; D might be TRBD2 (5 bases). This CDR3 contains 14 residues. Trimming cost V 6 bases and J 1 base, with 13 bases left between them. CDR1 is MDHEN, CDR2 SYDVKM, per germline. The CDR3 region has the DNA TGTGCCAGCAGACACCCCGGGGTATCCTACGAGCAGTACTTC. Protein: CASRHPGVSYEQYF.

The CDR3 coding sequence is TGTGCCTCGGGACTAGCGGGAGGGCGCGGCTACACCTTC. This codes for CASGLAGGRGYTF. The J gene is TRBJ1-2, the V gene TRBV30; TRBD1 is a possible D gene (5 bases). This CDR3 region has 13 residues. Germline V gene lookup returns CDR1 GTSNPN and CDR2 SVGIG (reference sequence). The V gene lost 7 bases and the J gene lost 8 bases, with 20 bases spanning the gap.

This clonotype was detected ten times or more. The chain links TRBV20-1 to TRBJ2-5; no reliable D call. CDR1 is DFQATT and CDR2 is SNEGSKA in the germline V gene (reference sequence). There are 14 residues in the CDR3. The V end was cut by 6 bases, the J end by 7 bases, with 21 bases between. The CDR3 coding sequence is TGCAGTGCCAATGCCGGGCCCTCCAGGTGGACCCAGTACTTC. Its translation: CSANAGPSRWTQYF.

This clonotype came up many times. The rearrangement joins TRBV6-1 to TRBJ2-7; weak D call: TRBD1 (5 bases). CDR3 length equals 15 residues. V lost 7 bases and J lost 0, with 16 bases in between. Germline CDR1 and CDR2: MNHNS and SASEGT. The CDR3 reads CASTLLQAYSYEQYF. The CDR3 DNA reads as TGTGCCAGCACCCTACTACAGGCCTACTCCTACGAGCAGTACTTC.

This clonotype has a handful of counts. The CDR3 loop is CAWSPANGDEQYF. As DNA, the CDR3 is TGTGCCTGGAGTCCAGCGAATGGGGACGAGCAGTACTTC. The V call is TRBV30, the J call TRBJ2-7; D unclear. The CDR3 has 13 amino acids. Trimming removed 2 bases from V and 5 bases from J, with 13 bases in between. The V gene's germline CDR1 is GTSNPN and CDR2 SVGIG (reference sequence).

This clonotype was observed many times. CDR3 in amino acids: CASGHTGRGYEQYF. CDR3 in DNA: TGTGCCAGCGGACACACGGGACGAGGCTACGAGCAGTACTTC. The rearrangement joins TRBV28 to TRBJ2-7; D is perhaps TRBD1 or TRBD2 (5 bases each). This CDR3 is built from 14 residues. V was clipped by 8 bases and J by 3 bases, with 17 bases between them. CDR1 MDHEN and CDR2 SYDVKM come from the germline V gene.

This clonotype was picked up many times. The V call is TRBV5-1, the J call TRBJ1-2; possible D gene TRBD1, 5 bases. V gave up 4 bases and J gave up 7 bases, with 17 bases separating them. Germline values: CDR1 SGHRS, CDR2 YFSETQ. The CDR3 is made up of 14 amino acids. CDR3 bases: TGCGCCAGCAGCCTGACCGGGCAGGGCGGTGGCTACACCTTC. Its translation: CASSLTGQGGGYTF.

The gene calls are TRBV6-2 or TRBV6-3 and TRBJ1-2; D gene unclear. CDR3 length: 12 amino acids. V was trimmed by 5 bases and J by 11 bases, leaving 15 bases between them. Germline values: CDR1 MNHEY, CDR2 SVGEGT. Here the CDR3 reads CASSNPRSAYTF. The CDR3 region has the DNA TGTGCCAGCAGTAACCCGCGTTCGGCGTACACCTTC.

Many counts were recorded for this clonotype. CDR3 bases: TGTGCCAGCAGTTCCCCAGGTGGGAAAAACTATGGCTACACCTTC. It codes for CASSSPGGKNYGYTF. The chain is built from TRBV28 and TRBJ1-2; the D is unclear. In germline, CDR1 is MDHEN, CDR2 SYDVKM. This CDR3 region has 15 residues. V lost 4 bases and J lost 2, with 14 bases in between.

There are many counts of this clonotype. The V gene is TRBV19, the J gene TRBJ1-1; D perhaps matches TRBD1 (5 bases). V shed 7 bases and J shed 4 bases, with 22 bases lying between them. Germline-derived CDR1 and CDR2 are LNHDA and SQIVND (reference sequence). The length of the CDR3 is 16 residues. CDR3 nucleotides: TGTGCCAGTACACCACCATCGCTCGGGGGTAGCACTGAAGCTTTCTTT. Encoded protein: CASTPPSLGGSTEAFF.

DNA of the CDR3: TGTGCCAGCATCTTCGCCACCGACAGGGGAGAATGGGGCTACACCTTC. Amino acid sequence: CASIFATDRGEWGYTF. This rearrangement joins TRBV12-3 or TRBV12-4 to TRBJ1-2; 8 bases agree with TRBD1. The CDR3 totals 16 residues. V trimming: 7 bases; J trimming: 8 bases; junction bases outside the gene matches: 18.

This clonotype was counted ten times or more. The CDR3 here is CAWSFSGGYTEAFF. The CDR3 DNA reads TGTGCCTGGAGTTTCTCAGGGGGCTACACTGAAGCTTTCTTT. The chain is built from TRBV30 and TRBJ1-1, with 8 bases that match TRBD1. CDR1 is GTSNPN and CDR2 is SVGIG in the germline V gene (reference sequence). The J segment lost 3 bases and the V segment lost 2 bases, leaving 5 bases of the junction unmatched. The CDR3 sequence is 14 residues long. Supplemented by reference TRBV30 and TRBJ1-1, the full variable domain reads SQTIHQWPATLVQPVGSPLSLECTVEGTSNPNLYWYRQAAGRGLQLLFYSVGIGQISSEVPQNLSASRPQDRQFILSSKKLLLSDSGFYLCAWSFSGGYTEAFFGQGTRLTVV.

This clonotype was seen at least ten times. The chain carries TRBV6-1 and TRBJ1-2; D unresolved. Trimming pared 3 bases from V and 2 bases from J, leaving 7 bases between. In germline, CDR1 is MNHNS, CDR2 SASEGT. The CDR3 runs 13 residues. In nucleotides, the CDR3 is TGTGCCAGCAGTGATATTCAGAACTATGGCTACACCTTC. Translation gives CASSDIQNYGYTF.

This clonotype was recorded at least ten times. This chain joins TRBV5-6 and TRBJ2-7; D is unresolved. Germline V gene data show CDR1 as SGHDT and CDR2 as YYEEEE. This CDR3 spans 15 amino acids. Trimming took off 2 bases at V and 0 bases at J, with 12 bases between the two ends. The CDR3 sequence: CASSFRAPSSYEQYF. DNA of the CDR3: TGTGCCAGCAGCTTTCGAGCACCGAGCTCCTACGAGCAGTACTTC.

The CDR3 DNA follows: TGCAGTGCTAGCGGTCTAGCGGGAGGACATGGAGAGACCCAGTACTTC. Protein sequence: CSASGLAGGHGETQYF. J is TRBJ2-5 and V is TRBV20-1, with TRBD2 identical over 11 bases. The V gene end was trimmed by 3 bases and the J gene end by 4 bases; junction bases not matched to a gene: 10. The CDR3 is 16 residues long. Germline V lookup: CDR1 DFQATT, CDR2 SNEGSKA (reference sequence).

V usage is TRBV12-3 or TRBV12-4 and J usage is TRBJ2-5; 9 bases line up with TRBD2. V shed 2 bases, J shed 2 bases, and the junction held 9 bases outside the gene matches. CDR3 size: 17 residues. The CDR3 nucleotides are TGTGCCAGCAGTTTATGGGCTAGCGGGGCCGGGCAAGAGACCCAGTACTTC. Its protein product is CASSLWASGAGQETQYF.

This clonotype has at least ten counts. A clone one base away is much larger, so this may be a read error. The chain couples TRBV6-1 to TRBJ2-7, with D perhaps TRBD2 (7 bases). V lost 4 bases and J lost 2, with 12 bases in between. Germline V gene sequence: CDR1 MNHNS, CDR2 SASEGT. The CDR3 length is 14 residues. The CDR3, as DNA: TGTGCCAGCAGTGTAGTGGGGGGGCCCTACGAGCAGTACTTC. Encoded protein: CASSVVGGPYEQYF.

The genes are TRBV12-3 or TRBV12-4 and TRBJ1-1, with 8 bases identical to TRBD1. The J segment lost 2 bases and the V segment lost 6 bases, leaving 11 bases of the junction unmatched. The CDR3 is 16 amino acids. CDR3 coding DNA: TGTGCCAGCAGCCAACTAAGAGGACAGGGTAACACTGAAGCTTTCTTT. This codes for CASSQLRGQGNTEAFF.

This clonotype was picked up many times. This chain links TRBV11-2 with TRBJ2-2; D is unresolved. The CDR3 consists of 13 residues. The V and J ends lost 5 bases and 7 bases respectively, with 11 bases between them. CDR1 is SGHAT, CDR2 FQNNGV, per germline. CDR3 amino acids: CASSGVGNGELFF. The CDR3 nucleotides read TGTGCCAGCAGCGGGGTTGGGAACGGGGAGCTGTTTTTT.

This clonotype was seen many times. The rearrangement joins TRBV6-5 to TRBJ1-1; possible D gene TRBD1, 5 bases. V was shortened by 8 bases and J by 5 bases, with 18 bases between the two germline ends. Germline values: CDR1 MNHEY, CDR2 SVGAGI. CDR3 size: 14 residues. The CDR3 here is CASRTWGVWTEAFF. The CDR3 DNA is TGTGCCAGCCGAACCTGGGGGGTGTGGACTGAAGCTTTCTTT.

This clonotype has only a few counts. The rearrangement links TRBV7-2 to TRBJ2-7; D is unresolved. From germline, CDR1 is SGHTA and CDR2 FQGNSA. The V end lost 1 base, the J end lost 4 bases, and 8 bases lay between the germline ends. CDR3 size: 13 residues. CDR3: CASSLGPRYEQYF. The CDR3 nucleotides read TGTGCCAGCAGCTTAGGGCCCCGATACGAGCAGTACTTC.

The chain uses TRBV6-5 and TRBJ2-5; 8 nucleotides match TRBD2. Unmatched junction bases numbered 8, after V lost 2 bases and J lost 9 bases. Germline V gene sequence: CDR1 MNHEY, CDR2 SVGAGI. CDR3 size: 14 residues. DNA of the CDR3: TGTGCCAGCAGTTACCGGGACCGGCGGGGGGCCCAGTACTTC. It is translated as CASSYRDRRGAQYF.